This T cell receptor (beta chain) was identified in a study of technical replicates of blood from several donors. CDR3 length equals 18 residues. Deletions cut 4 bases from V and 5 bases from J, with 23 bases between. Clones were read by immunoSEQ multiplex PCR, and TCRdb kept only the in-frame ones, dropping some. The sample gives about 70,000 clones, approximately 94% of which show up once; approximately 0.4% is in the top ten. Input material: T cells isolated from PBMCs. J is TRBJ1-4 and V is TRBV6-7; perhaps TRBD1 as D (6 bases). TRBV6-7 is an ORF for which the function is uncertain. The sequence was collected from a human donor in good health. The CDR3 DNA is TGTGCCAGCAGTTCCTTACGGGACACCTCAACGGGGAATGAAAAACTGTTTTTT. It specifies CASSSLRDTSTGNEKLFF.